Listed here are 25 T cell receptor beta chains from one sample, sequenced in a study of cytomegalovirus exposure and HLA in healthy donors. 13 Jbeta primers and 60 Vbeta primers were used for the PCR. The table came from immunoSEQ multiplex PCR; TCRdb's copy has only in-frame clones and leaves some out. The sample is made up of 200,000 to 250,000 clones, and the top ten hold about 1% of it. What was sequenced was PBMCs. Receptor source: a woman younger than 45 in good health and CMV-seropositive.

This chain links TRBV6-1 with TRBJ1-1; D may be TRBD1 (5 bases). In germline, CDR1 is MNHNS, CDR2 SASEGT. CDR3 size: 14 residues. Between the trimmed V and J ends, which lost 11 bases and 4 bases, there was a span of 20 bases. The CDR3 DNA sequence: TGTGCCGGTGTAGGCGGGGGTCCAATCACTGAAGCTTTCTTT. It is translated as CAGVGGGPITEAFF.

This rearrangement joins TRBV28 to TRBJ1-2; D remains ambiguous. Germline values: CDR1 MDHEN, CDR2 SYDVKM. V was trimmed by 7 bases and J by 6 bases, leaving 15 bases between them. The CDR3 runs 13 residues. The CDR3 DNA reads TGTGCCAGCACCGTGCCCCAGGCTGATGGCTACACCTTC. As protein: CASTVPQADGYTF.

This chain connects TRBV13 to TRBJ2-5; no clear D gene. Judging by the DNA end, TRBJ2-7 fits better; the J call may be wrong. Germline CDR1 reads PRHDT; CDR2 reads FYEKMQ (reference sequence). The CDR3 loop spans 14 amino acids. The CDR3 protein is CASSLGGYFSEQYF. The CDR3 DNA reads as TGTGCCAGCAGCTTAGGAGGGTACTTTAGCGAGCAGTACTTC.

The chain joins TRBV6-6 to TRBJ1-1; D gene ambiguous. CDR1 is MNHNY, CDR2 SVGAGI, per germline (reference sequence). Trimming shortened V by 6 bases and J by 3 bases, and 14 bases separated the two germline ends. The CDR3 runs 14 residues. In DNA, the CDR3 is TGTGCCAGCAGGCGCACACTGGAGGACACTGAAGCTTTCTTT. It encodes CASRRTLEDTEAFF.

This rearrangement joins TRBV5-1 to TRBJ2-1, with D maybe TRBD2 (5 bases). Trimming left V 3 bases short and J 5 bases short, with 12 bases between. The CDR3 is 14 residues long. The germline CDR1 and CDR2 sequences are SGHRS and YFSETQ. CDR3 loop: CASSSTSVDNEQFF. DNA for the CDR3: TGCGCCAGCAGCTCTACTAGTGTTGACAATGAGCAGTTCTTC.

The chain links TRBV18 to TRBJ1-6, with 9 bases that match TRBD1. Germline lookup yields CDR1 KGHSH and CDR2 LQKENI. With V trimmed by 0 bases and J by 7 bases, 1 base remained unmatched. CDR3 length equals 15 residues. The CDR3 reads CASSPPGQGNSPLHF. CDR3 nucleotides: TGTGCCAGCTCACCACCGGGACAGGGAAATTCACCCCTCCACTTT. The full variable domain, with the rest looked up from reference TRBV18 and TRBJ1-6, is NAGVMQNPRHLVRRRGQEARLRCSPMKGHSHVYWYRQLPEEGLKFMVYLQKENIIDESGMPKERFSAEFPKEGPSILRIQQVVRGDSAAYFCASSPPGQGNSPLHFGNGTRLTVT.

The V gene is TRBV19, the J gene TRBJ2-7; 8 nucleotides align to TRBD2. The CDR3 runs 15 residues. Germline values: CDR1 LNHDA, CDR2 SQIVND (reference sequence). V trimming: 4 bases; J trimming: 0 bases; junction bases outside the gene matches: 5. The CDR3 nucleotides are TGTGCCAGTAGTAACCCTAGCGGGCTCTCCTACGAGCAGTACTTC. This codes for CASSNPSGLSYEQYF.

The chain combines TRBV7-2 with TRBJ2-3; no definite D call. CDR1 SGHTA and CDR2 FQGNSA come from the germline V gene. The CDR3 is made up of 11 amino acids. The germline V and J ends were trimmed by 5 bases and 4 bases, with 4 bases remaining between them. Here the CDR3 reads CASSDSDTQYF. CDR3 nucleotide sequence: TGTGCCAGCAGCGACTCAGATACGCAGTATTTT.

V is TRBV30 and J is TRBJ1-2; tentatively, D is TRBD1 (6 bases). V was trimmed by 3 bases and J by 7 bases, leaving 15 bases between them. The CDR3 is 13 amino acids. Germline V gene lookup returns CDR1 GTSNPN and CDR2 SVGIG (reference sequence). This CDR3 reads CAWRYRVGSGYTF. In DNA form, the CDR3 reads TGTGCCTGGAGGTACAGGGTTGGTAGTGGCTACACCTTC.

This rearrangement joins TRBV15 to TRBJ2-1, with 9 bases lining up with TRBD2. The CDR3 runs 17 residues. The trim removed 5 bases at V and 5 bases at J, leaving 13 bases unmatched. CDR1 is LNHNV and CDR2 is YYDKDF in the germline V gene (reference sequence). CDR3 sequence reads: CATSPTPSGGSDNEQFF. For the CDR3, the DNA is TGTGCCACCAGCCCTACCCCCAGCGGGGGGTCTGACAATGAGCAGTTCTTC. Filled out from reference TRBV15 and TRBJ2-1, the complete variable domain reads DAMVIQNPRYQVTQFGKPVTLSCSQTLNHNVMYWYQQKSSQAPKLLFHYYDKDFNNEADTPDNFQSRRPNTSFCFLDIRSPGLGDTAMYLCATSPTPSGGSDNEQFFGPGTRLTVL.

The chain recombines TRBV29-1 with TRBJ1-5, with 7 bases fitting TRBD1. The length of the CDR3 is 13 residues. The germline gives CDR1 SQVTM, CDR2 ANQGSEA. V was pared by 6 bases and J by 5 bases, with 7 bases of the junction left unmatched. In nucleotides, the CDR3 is TGCAGCGTCCAGACAGGGCTGGATCAGCCCCAGCATTTT. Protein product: CSVQTGLDQPQHF.

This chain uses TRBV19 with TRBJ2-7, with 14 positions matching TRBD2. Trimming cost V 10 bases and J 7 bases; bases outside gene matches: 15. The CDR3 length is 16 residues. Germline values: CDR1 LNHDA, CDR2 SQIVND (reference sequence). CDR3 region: CATSRLGTSGSDEQYF. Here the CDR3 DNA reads TGTGCCACTTCGAGGCTAGGGACTAGCGGGAGTGATGAGCAGTACTTC.

The CDR3 region is CASSLWAQGGYNEQFF. The CDR3 DNA reads TGTGCCAGCAGCTTATGGGCACAGGGTGGGTACAATGAGCAGTTCTTC. The V call is TRBV7-2, the J call TRBJ2-1; D perhaps matches TRBD1 (6 bases). Between the trimmed V and J ends, which lost 2 bases and 4 bases, there was a span of 15 bases. This CDR3 has 16 amino acids. Germline CDR1 is SGHTA and CDR2 is FQGNSA.

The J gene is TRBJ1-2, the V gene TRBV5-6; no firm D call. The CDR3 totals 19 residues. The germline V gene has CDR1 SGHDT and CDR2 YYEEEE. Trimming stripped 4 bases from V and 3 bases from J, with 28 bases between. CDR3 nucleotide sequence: TGTGCCAGCAGCCCGGCGAGGGCGAGAGTAGGGCGAGGGTACTATGGCTACACCTTC. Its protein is CASSPARARVGRGYYGYTF.

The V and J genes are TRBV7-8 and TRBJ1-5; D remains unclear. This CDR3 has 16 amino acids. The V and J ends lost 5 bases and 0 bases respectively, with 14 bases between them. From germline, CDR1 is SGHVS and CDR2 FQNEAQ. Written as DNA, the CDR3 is TGTGCCAGCAGCCTAGGCGGCATCTATAGCAATCAGCCCCAGCATTTT. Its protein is CASSLGGIYSNQPQHF.

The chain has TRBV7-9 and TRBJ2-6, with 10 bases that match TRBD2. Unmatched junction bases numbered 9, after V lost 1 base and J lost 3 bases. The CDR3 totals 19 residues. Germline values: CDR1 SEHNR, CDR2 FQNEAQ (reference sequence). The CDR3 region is CASSLGSSGGSHGANVLTF. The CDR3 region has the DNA TGTGCCAGCAGCTTAGGGTCTAGCGGGGGTTCTCATGGGGCCAACGTCCTGACTTTC.

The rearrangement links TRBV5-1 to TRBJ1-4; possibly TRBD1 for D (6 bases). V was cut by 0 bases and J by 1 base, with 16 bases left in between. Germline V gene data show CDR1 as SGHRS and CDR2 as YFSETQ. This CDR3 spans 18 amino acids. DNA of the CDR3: TGCGCCAGCAGCTTGGTACTCAGGGGAAGGAGAACTAATGAAAAACTGTTTTTT. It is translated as CASSLVLRGRRTNEKLFF.

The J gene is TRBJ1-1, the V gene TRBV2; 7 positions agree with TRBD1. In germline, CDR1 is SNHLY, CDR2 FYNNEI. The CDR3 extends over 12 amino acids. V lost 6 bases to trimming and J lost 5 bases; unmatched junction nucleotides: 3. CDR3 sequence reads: CASSYRGTEAFF. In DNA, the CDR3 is TGTGCCAGCAGCTACAGGGGAACTGAAGCTTTCTTT.

CDR3 DNA sequence: TGTGCCAGCAGCTTGACGCGGGGGGAGACCCAGTACTTC. Residues: CASSLTRGETQYF. The chain employs TRBV5-4 and TRBJ2-5; TRBD2 matches at 7 bases. This CDR3 region has 13 residues. V shed 1 base, J shed 5 bases, and the junction held 2 bases outside the gene matches. Germline V gene data show CDR1 as SGHNT and CDR2 as YYREEE (reference sequence).

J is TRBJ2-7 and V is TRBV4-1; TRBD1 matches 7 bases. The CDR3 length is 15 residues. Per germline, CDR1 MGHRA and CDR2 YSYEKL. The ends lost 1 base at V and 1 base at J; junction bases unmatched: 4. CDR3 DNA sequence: TGCGCCAGCAGCCAAGGGAACAGGGGATCCTACGAGCAGTACTTC. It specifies CASSQGNRGSYEQYF.

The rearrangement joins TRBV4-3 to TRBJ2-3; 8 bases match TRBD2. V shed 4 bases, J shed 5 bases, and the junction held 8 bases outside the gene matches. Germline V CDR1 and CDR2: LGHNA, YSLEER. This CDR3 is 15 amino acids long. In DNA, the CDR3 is TGCGCCAGCAGCCGTTTAGCGGGAAGTATAGATACGCAGTATTTT. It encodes CASSRLAGSIDTQYF.

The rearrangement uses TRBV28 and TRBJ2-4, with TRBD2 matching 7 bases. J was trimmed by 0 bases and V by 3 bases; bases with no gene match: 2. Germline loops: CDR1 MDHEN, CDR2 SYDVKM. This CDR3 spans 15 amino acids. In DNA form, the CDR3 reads TGTGCCAGCAGTTTTATAGCGGGAGCCAAAAACATTCAGTACTTC. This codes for CASSFIAGAKNIQYF.

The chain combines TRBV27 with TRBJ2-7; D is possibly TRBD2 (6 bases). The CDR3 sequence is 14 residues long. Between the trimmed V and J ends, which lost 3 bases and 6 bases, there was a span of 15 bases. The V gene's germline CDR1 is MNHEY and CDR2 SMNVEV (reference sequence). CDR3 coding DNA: TGTGCCAGCAGTTTCGGAGGGGTATCTGTCGAGCAGTACTTC. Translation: CASSFGGVSVEQYF.

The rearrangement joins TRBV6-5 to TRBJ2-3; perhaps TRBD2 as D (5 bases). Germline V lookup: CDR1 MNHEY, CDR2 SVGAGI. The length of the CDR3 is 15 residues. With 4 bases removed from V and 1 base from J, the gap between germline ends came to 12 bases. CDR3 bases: TGTGCCAGCAGTTCTCGAGGGCCTGGCACAGATACGCAGTATTTT. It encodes CASSSRGPGTDTQYF.

CDR3 in amino acids: CASISWREYEQYF. The CDR3 DNA sequence: TGTGCCAGCATTTCCTGGCGGGAGTACGAGCAGTACTTC. This rearrangement joins TRBV9 to TRBJ2-7; 7 bases are a match to TRBD2. Germline V gene sequence: CDR1 SGDLS, CDR2 YYNGEE. The CDR3 is made up of 13 amino acids. V was clipped by 6 bases and J by 4 bases; unmatched bases: 7.